The entry below describes one T cell receptor beta chain. In this sample, this clonotype turned up many times. It lacks a known antigen. The record has no base qualities; no much larger clone is one base away. Instrument used: Illumina HiSeq 2500. Quantitative 5'-RACE with molecular barcodes was used to prepare TCR beta libraries. The authors processed their data as follows. To identify disease-linked TCR variants, a new computational method was used, one built on a probabilistic model of VDJ rearrangement. The public reads were reanalyzed by TCRdb: fastp trimming at Q25, MiXCR alignment, in-frame beta chains only. Rows with a matching CDR3 protein are joined into one entry that keeps the most common DNA and genes. The V and J calls were determined by TCRdb, not by the authors. The sample records around 220,000 distinct CDR3 sequences, about 11% of which are singletons. Roughly a fifth of the sample is in the top ten clones.

This specimen comes from a study of CD8 T cells in ankylosing spondylitis (dated by TCRdb to the late 2010s). In terms of the full investigation: To find TCR variants linked to disease, the study profiled T cell receptor beta repertoires in ankylosing spondylitis patients and healthy donors. Peripheral blood was sampled, and synovial fluid was additionally collected from ankylosing spondylitis patients. The full study cohort comprised some 27 ankylosing spondylitis patients and 85 to 120 healthy donors. What the work shows at the level of the full study, not this receptor alone: Blood from ankylosing spondylitis patients appeared to be characterized by a TCR beta motif composed of several highly homologous amino acid variants. The disease-linked clones were reported as significantly enriched in matched synovial fluid samples from ankylosing spondylitis patients. The disease-linked clones showed a CD8+ phenotype and occurred at relatively low frequencies in peripheral blood. Some motif variants were previously reported in synovial fluid and blood of reactive arthritis patients, suggesting common disease-initiation mechanisms.

The CDR3 measures 17 amino acids from cysteine to phenylalanine. Left in the record is the CDR3 DNA by itself, 51 bases read in frame from the first base. Trimmed from V: 6 bases; trimmed from J: 1 base; junction bases lacking a gene match: 12. CDR1 MNHEY and CDR2 SMNVEV are derived from the germline V gene (reference sequence). This receptor was taken from a male donor with ankylosing spondylitis or in good health (not recorded which). The V and J genes are TRBV27 and TRBJ1-1; TRBD1 aligns with 9 central bases. Sequences were obtained from blood, either unsorted or a sorted T cell fraction (not recorded which). CDR3 sequence: CASREGTGIFKNTEAFF. In nucleotides, the sequence is TGTGCCAGCAGAGAGGGGACAGGGATCTTTAAGAACACTGAAGCTTTCTTT.